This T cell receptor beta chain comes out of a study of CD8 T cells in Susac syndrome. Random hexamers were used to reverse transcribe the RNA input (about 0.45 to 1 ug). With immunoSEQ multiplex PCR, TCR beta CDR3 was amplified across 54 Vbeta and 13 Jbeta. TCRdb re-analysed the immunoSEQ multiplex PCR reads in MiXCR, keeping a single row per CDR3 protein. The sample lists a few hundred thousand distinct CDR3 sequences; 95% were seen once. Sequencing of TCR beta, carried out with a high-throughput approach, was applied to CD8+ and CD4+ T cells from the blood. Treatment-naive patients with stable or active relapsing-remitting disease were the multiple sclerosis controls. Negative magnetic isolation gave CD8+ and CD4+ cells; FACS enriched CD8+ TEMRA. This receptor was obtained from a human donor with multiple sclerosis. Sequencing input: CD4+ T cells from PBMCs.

As DNA, the CDR3 is TGCAGCGTTAAAGGAGGCAGGGGAGGCGAAAAACTGTTTTTT. It specifies CSVKGGRGGEKLFF. The genes are TRBV29-1 and TRBJ1-4; weak D call: TRBD1 (6 bases). V was cut by 5 bases and J by 8 bases, with 18 bases left in between. This CDR3 spans 14 amino acids. Germline V CDR1 and CDR2: SQVTM, ANQGSEA.